Listed below are T cell receptor beta chains from one sample, sequenced in a study of response to subunit inactivated influenza vaccine. TCRdb reanalysed the RT-PCR reads using MiXCR and keeps one entry per CDR3 protein. The table has approximately 730,000 distinct CDR3 sequences, more than 11% seen once; the top ten hold 5.5% to 8%. The source material was PBMCs from blood, sampled less than 15 days before vaccination. These receptors came from a middle-aged man who received an inactivated influenza vaccine. Each CDR3 is given with its conserved first and last residue. D genes are given only for firm matches. Not every row has a clone size; where given, it reads once, few, many or a size class.

TRBV5-1	TRBJ2-1	NA	many	TGCGCCAGCAGCACAGGACCTCCCGATGAGCAGTTCTTC	CASSTGPPDEQFF
TRBV20-1	TRBJ2-2	NA	few	TGCAGTGCTCAAAGGGGGGGAACCGGGGAGCTGTTTTTT	CSAQRGGTGELFF
TRBV29-1	TRBJ1-1	NA	NA	TGCAGCGTTGTTCGATCGAACACTGAAGCTTTCTTT	CSVVRSNTEAFF
TRBV24-1	TRBJ2-1	TRBD2	few	TGTGCCACCAGTGATCTAGCGGGGAGGAACAATGAGCAGTTCTTC	CATSDLAGRNNEQFF
TRBV20-1	TRBJ2-3	TRBD2	few	TGCAGTGCTACGGGACTAGCGGCCACAGATACGCAGTATTTT	CSATGLAATDTQYF
TRBV6-6	TRBJ1-2	NA	few	TGTGCCAGCAGTCGATCCCGGGATGGCTACACCTTC	CASSRSRDGYTF
TRBV5-1	TRBJ2-3	NA	few	TGCGCCAGCTGGAGAGTTGGCACAGATACGCAGTATTTT	CASWRVGTDTQYF
TRBV5-1	TRBJ1-2	TRBD1	few	TGCGCCAGCAGCTCTCCGGGACAGGCAAGCTATGGCTACACCTTC	CASSSPGQASYGYTF
TRBV5-1	TRBJ2-1	TRBD2	few	TGCGCCAGCAGCACTCTAGCGGACAATGAGCAGTTCTTC	CASSTLADNEQFF
TRBV12-3/TRBV12-4	TRBJ2-5	NA	few	TGTGCCAGCAGACGGGGGGCCCTCTACCAAGAGACCCAGTACTTC	CASRRGALYQETQYF
TRBV5-1	TRBJ2-7	TRBD2	few	TGCGCCAGCAGTTTTTCGGGTAGCGGGAGGACCTCCTACGAGCAGTACTTC	CASSFSGSGRTSYEQYF
TRBV12-3/TRBV12-4	TRBJ2-6	NA	few	TGTGCCAGCATTTGGGGAACTGGGGCCAACGTCCTGACTTTC	CASIWGTGANVLTF
TRBV7-2	TRBJ1-2	NA	few	TGTGCCAGCAGCTTAGGGGGGTCGGCAGAAAAGAACTATGGCTACACCTTC	CASSLGGSAEKNYGYTF
TRBV30	TRBJ1-5	NA	NA	TGTGCCTGGAGTGCGGTAGGGGTGGTCGGCAATCAGCCCCAGCATTTT	CAWSAVGVVGNQPQHF
TRBV5-1	TRBJ2-7	NA	few	TGCGCCAGCAGCTTGGATGGGAGTAACGAGCAGTACTTC	CASSLDGSNEQYF
TRBV24-1	TRBJ1-1	TRBD1	few	TGTGCCACCAGTCAGGGGGGTCAAGAAGCTTTCTTT	CATSQGGQEAFF
TRBV7-9	TRBJ2-1	TRBD2	few	TGTGCCAGCAGCCCTCCCCGCGGGAGGGCCAATGAGCAGTTCTTC	CASSPPRGRANEQFF
TRBV29-1	TRBJ1-1	TRBD1	few	TGCAGCGTTGACAACTCACAGGGGTGGACTGAAGCTTTCTTT	CSVDNSQGWTEAFF
TRBV19	TRBJ1-4	NA	NA	TGTGCCTGGGAACCCTACGCCGGGGGAGGCGAAAAACTGTTTTTT	CAWEPYAGGGEKLFF
TRBV10-3	TRBJ2-4	NA	few	TGTGCCATCAGTGAGTCGAGGAGGCAGGGCTTTTTTTATCGAAACATTCAGTACTTC	CAISESRRQGFFYRNIQYF
TRBV27	TRBJ1-6	NA	many	TGTGCCAGCAGTCTTATGGGGGGGCGTAGTTCACCCCTCCACTTT	CASSLMGGRSSPLHF
TRBV7-9	TRBJ2-3	TRBD1	NA	TGTGCCAGCAGCTTGCGGACAGGGCGGTTGACAGATACGCAGTATTTT	CASSLRTGRLTDTQYF
TRBV24-1	TRBJ2-1	TRBD2	NA	TGTGCCACCAGTGGGCTAGCGGGGGGTCATTCCTACAATGAGCAGTTCTTC	CATSGLAGGHSYNEQFF
TRBV12-3/TRBV12-4	TRBJ2-2	TRBD2	once	TGTGCCAGCAGTGCTAGCGGGGGAACCGGGGAGCTGTTTTTT	CASSASGGTGELFF
TRBV27	TRBJ1-6	TRBD1	NA	TGTGCCAGCAGTTTATGGGGACAGGGAGGCGGGTCACCCCTCCACTTT	CASSLWGQGGGSPLHF
TRBV5-1	TRBJ1-4	TRBD1	many	TGCGCCAGCAGGGGGACAGCAACTAATGAAAAACTGTTTTTT	CASRGTATNEKLFF
TRBV7-9	TRBJ2-2	TRBD1	NA	TGTGCCAGCACCGATGGGGGACAGGGGTTCACCGGGGAGCTGTTTTTT	CASTDGGQGFTGELFF
TRBV11-2	TRBJ2-7	TRBD2	many	TGTGCCAGCAGCCGGGAGGGGGGGAGGCGACTCGAGCAGTACTTC	CASSREGGRRLEQYF
TRBV3-1	TRBJ2-1	TRBD1	NA	TGTGCCAGCAGCCAGAGTGGGACAGGCCGTGACAATGAGCAGTTCTTC	CASSQSGTGRDNEQFF
TRBV4-2	TRBJ2-7	NA	NA	TGTGCCAGCAGCCAAGATAGGGCGGGCTCCTACGAGCAGTACTTC	CASSQDRAGSYEQYF
TRBV27	TRBJ2-2	NA	few	TGTGCCAGCAGTTTATGGAACGGGGAGCTGTTTTTT	CASSLWNGELFF
TRBV5-1	TRBJ1-3	NA	few	TGCGCCAGCAGCTTGGGACAGGCCGCTGGAAACACCATATATTTT	CASSLGQAAGNTIYF
TRBV6-1	TRBJ2-2	NA	few	TGTGCCAGCACTACCCGGACGGTTACCCCGAACACCGGGGAGCTGTTTTTT	CASTTRTVTPNTGELFF
TRBV3-1	TRBJ2-3	NA	NA	TGTGCCAGCAGCCAAGAAGCCCAGGGGATTAACACAGATACGCAGTATTTT	CASSQEAQGINTDTQYF
TRBV15	TRBJ2-2	NA	few	TGTGCCACCAGCAGAGAAAGGGCGGGGACGAACACCGGGGAGCTGTTTTTT	CATSRERAGTNTGELFF
TRBV28	TRBJ2-5	NA	few	TGTGCCAGCAGTCCTACTTTTGACAGCAAAGAGACCCAGTACTTC	CASSPTFDSKETQYF
TRBV18	TRBJ2-1	TRBD2	many	TGTGCCAGCTCACCACCGAATAGCGGGACCTACAATGAGCAGTTCTTC	CASSPPNSGTYNEQFF
TRBV6-2/TRBV6-3	TRBJ1-1	TRBD1	many	TGTGCCAGCAGCTACGAGACAGGGGGGGCGGACACTGAAGCTTTCTTT	CASSYETGGADTEAFF
TRBV3-1	TRBJ1-1	TRBD1	many	TGTGCCAGCAGCTGGACAGGGGGCAACACTGAAGCTTTCTTT	CASSWTGGNTEAFF
TRBV29-1	TRBJ2-7	NA	many	TGCAGCGTAGGCGGGGAGCCTGTCGAGCAGTACTTC	CSVGGEPVEQYF
TRBV19	TRBJ1-4	NA	NA	TGTGCCAGTAGTACCGGGACAACTGGAGGTGAAAAACTGTTTTTT	CASSTGTTGGEKLFF
TRBV20-1	TRBJ1-3	NA	few	TGCAGTGCTAGGCTCCTGAACACCATATATTTT	CSARLLNTIYF
TRBV3-1	TRBJ2-7	NA	NA	TGTGCCAGCAGCCCCTCAGAGGGTTGGGGCTACGAGCAGTACTTC	CASSPSEGWGYEQYF
TRBV24-1	TRBJ2-2	TRBD2	many	TGTGCCACCAGTGCCAGAACCCCGGGCCTAGCGGGAGAACTTGCCGGGGAGCTGTTTTTT	CATSARTPGLAGELAGELFF
TRBV28	TRBJ2-7	NA	NA	TGTGCCAGCAGTTTAGCTACAGGAGTTCTCTACGAGCAGTACTTC	CASSLATGVLYEQYF
TRBV5-1	TRBJ1-5	NA	many	TGCGCCAGCAGCTTGGACACAGGGTCAAATCAGCCCCAGCATTTT	CASSLDTGSNQPQHF
TRBV20-1	TRBJ2-5	TRBD2	once	TGCAGTGCCTCAAATGGACTAGCGGGAGGAAATTTGGCCCAGTACTTC	CSASNGLAGGNLAQYF
TRBV21-1	TRBJ2-7	NA	few	TGTGCCCAGCGCTCAGGTCAGGGGGAGGGCCTTGGAAACTACGAGCAGTACTTC	CAQRSGQGEGLGNYEQYF
TRBV15	TRBJ2-5	NA	once	TGTGCCACCATCAAATTCGGACAGCAAGAGACCCAGTACTTC	CATIKFGQQETQYF